Shown below are 13 T cell receptor beta chains from a single sample sequenced in a study of blood T cell repertoires in COVID-19. Here immunoSEQ multiplex PCR was the method, and the copy in TCRdb shows in-frame clones only, minus some. The sample lists about 38,000 clones, roughly 94% occurring once. Sample: peripheral blood. These receptors were collected from a human donor with active COVID-19. The donor label of this sample is uncertain.

The rearrangement links TRBV7-2 to TRBJ1-6; D remains unclear. V was clipped by 1 base and J by 1 base, with 11 bases between them. The germline V gene has CDR1 SGHTA and CDR2 FQGNSA. The CDR3 extends over 17 amino acids. The CDR3 DNA reads TGTGCCAGCAGCTTAGATCCGGGATCATCCTATAATTCACCCCTCCACTTT. Its protein product is CASSLDPGSSYNSPLHF. The variable domain in full, with the rest retrieved from reference TRBV7-2 and TRBJ1-6, is GAGVSQSPSNKVTEKGKDVELRCDPISGHTALYWYRQSLGQGLEFLIYFQGNSAPDKSGLPSDRFSAERTGGSVSTLTIQRTQQEDSAVYLCASSLDPGSSYNSPLHFGNGTRLTVT.

This clone showed up just once. The chain recombines TRBV20-1 with TRBJ2-4, with a weak D call TRBD2 (5 bases). This CDR3 spans 11 amino acids. V was clipped by 7 bases and J by 2 bases, with 6 bases between them. The germline CDR1 and CDR2 sequences are DFQATT and SNEGSKA (reference sequence). The CDR3 spells CSGGSKNIQYF. The CDR3 nucleotides are TGCAGTGGCGGGTCCAAAAACATTCAGTACTTC.

CDR3 sequence (DNA): TGTGCCACCAGCAGAGATCGGGGGGCCGGGGAGCTGTTTTTT. It codes for CATSRDRGAGELFF. The rearrangement uses TRBV15 and TRBJ2-2, with 7 bases aligning to TRBD2. V gave up 0 bases and J gave up 6 bases; unmatched junction bases: 1. This CDR3 is 14 amino acids long. Germline V CDR1 and CDR2: LNHNV, YYDKDF (reference sequence).

This clone was picked up one time. The chain recombines TRBV7-9 with TRBJ1-4, with no clear D. Trimming left V 7 bases short and J 10 bases short, with 16 bases between. The CDR3 has 13 residues. Germline CDR1 is SEHNR and CDR2 is FQNEAQ (reference sequence). In nucleotides, the CDR3 is TGTGCCAGCACCCGGGTCTCTACGGGAAAACTGTTTTTT. Protein sequence: CASTRVSTGKLFF.

The chain joins TRBV3-1 (or the pseudogene TRBV3-2) to TRBJ2-7; D remains ambiguous. CDR3 size: 15 residues. The V end was cut by 1 base, the J end by 4 bases, with 14 bases between. The germline CDR1 and CDR2 sequences are LGHDT and YNNKEL (reference sequence). The CDR3 sequence is CASSQGLSERYEQYF. CDR3 in DNA: TGTGCCAGCAGCCAAGGGTTGTCGGAGAGGTACGAGCAGTACTTC.

The J gene is TRBJ1-2, the V gene TRBV6-5; TRBD1 matches 12 bases. The germline V gene has CDR1 MNHEY and CDR2 SVGAGI. The V gene end was trimmed by 6 bases and the J gene end by 14 bases; junction bases not matched to a gene: 7. CDR3 length: 12 amino acids. CDR3 sequence (DNA): TGTGCCAGCAGGGGGGACAGGGGGCCTCTTACCTTC. As protein: CASRGDRGPLTF.

This clone was observed a single time. The rearrangement joins TRBV7-9 to TRBJ1-2; 9 nucleotides align to TRBD1. V lost 3 bases to trimming and J lost 9 bases; unmatched junction nucleotides: 11. Germline CDR1 SEHNR, CDR2 FQNEAQ (reference sequence). The CDR3 is 15 residues long. The CDR3 DNA reads TGTGCCAGCAGCTTCTCCGGGACAGGGATAGAACGCTACACCTTC. This sequence encodes CASSFSGTGIERYTF.

This chain joins TRBV4-3 and TRBJ2-1; TRBD2 might be the D (5 bases). With 1 base removed from V and 0 bases from J, the gap between germline ends came to 10 bases. The CDR3 totals 16 residues. Germline CDR1 and CDR2: LGHNA and YSLEER. The CDR3 bases are TGCGCCAGCAGCCAAGGTTCACTAGTCTCCTACAATGAGCAGTTCTTC. Its protein product is CASSQGSLVSYNEQFF.

This chain uses TRBV24-1 with TRBJ1-2; 8 bases match TRBD1. The CDR3 runs to 16 residues. V dropped 3 bases and J dropped 4; count of bases not matched to a gene: 9. CDR1 is KGHDR and CDR2 is SFDVKD in the germline V gene. CDR3 nucleotides: TGTGCCACCAGTGATCCCAATGGACAGGGAATCTATGGCTACACCTTC. Protein sequence: CATSDPNGQGIYGYTF.

This chain links TRBV5-1 with TRBJ2-5; 8 bases match TRBD1. The CDR3 runs to 14 residues. Germline lookup yields CDR1 SGHRS and CDR2 YFSETQ. V shed 3 bases and J 4 bases; nucleotides not matched to a gene: 5. The DNA for the CDR3 is TGCGCCAGCAGCTGGGGACAGGAAAGAGAGACCCAGTACTTC. Protein: CASSWGQERETQYF.

This rearrangement joins TRBV3-1 (or the pseudogene TRBV3-2) to TRBJ2-5; maybe TRBD1 (5 bases). Germline V gene lookup returns CDR1 LGHDT and CDR2 YNNKEL (reference sequence). Trimming took off 1 base at V and 5 bases at J, with 11 bases between the two ends. This CDR3 region has 14 residues. The CDR3 here is CASSQVFKGETQYF. The CDR3 nucleotides are TGTGCCAGCAGCCAAGTTTTCAAGGGGGAGACCCAGTACTTC.

CDR3 nucleotide sequence: TGTGCCACCAGTGACCACTACGAGCAGTACTTC. It translates to CATSDHYEQYF. V is TRBV24-1 and J is TRBJ2-7; D ambiguous. Germline assignment: CDR1 KGHDR and CDR2 SFDVKD. The CDR3 loop spans 11 amino acids. With 4 bases removed from V and 3 bases from J, the gap between germline ends came to 3 bases.

CDR3 loop: CASRTGYGYTF. The CDR3, as DNA: TGTGCCAGCAGGACAGGCTATGGCTACACCTTC. The J gene is TRBJ1-2, the V gene TRBV27; perhaps TRBD1 as D (6 bases). Germline values: CDR1 MNHEY, CDR2 SMNVEV (reference sequence). V lost 6 bases, J lost 4 bases, and 6 bases lay in between. This CDR3 is built from 11 residues.